The sequence of this T cell receptor beta chain was determined in a study of glioma-infiltrating T cells. Study conclusions and caveats: Non-neoplastic patients had below-expected tissue-blood divergence, while all gliomas exceeded expectation.

In germline, CDR1 is SNHLY, CDR2 FYNNEI. This CDR3 is built from 12 residues. Trimming pared 4 bases from V and 9 bases from J, leaving 13 bases between. This clonotype was recorded many times. No antigen is known for it. The iRepertoire nested amplicon-rescue multiplex PCR amplified TCR alpha and beta CDR3s from RNA. For one-step reverse transcription and amplification, about 85-400 ng of tissue mRNA or PBMC total RNA was used. TCRdb called the multiplex PCR reads again in MiXCR, with one record for every CDR3 protein. The sample shows tens of thousands of distinct CDR3 sequences, about 23% of them seen only once.

What was sequenced was glioma tissue, nonneoplastic brain tissue, or PBMCs (not recorded which). This rearrangement joins TRBV2 to TRBJ2-7; TRBD1 might be the D (5 bases). The sequence was collected from a human donor with low-grade glioma or glioblastoma, undergoing nonglioma brain surgery, or in good health (not recorded which). CDR3 in amino acids: CASSVDKTGQYF. CDR3 in DNA: TGTGCCAGCAGTGTGGACAAGACGGGGCAGTACTTC.